Included here is one T cell receptor (beta chain) sequence, with context. What it binds is not known. This record comes from a study of shared clonotypes between healthy human individuals. The V gene lost 5 bases and the J gene lost 5 bases, with 12 bases spanning the gap. Germline V CDR1 and CDR2: MNHEY, SMNVEV (reference sequence). This CDR3 region has 13 residues. The authors ran the assay at deep level. Sequencing used immunoSEQ multiplex PCR; TCRdb keeps in-frame clones, though not all of them. The sample lists around 2.1 million clones; under 95% were seen once. Naive-designated CD8 cells lacked CD45RO, were positively enriched for CCR7, and omitted terminally differentiated effector memory CD45RA+ cells. Findings and caveats of the study: When compared with the clonotypes that were shared by all four sorted-subset donors, the non-shared clonotypes turned out to have lower generation probabilities.

This chain uses TRBV27 with TRBJ2-5; D remains ambiguous. The clonotype originates from a man aged 18 to 30 in good health. Some clones in this sample may be carry-over from other donors' samples. Sequenced input: naive CD8+ T cells from PBMCs. CDR3 DNA: TGTGCCAGCAGTGATTATCAGAGGGAGACCCAGTACTTC. Amino acid sequence: CASSDYQRETQYF.